A single sample gave rise to the 27 T cell receptor beta chains below, sequenced in a study of identical twins. TCRdb passed the 5' RACE reads through MiXCR, listing each CDR3 protein once. This table holds under 450,000 distinct CDR3 sequences, around 20% found once. The sequenced sample consisted of naive T cells sorted from blood. Receptor source: a man over 45 in good health.

This clonotype has a handful of counts. CDR3 nucleotide sequence: TGTGCCAGCAGCCAATCCAGGACCCACGAGCAGTACTTC. Protein product: CASSQSRTHEQYF. This sequence joins TRBV4-2 and TRBJ2-7; D uncertain. The CDR3 runs to 13 residues. The V end was cut by 2 bases, the J end by 5 bases, with 10 bases between. Per germline, CDR1 LGHNA and CDR2 YNFKEQ.

This clonotype was picked up many times. This rearrangement joins TRBV12-3 or TRBV12-4 to TRBJ1-2, with a possible D match to TRBD1 (5 bases). V lost 4 bases to trimming and J lost 8 bases, with 17 bases between them. CDR3 length: 14 residues. The chain's CDR3 is CASSWPGGARGYTF. The CDR3, as DNA: TGTGCCAGCAGTTGGCCTGGAGGGGCGCGCGGCTACACCTTC.

The chain has TRBV11-2 and TRBJ2-2; 12 bases map to TRBD2. Germline V gives CDR1 SGHAT, CDR2 FQNNGV. This CDR3 is built from 18 residues. V dropped 5 bases and J dropped 0; count of bases not matched to a gene: 7. Here the CDR3 DNA reads TGTGCCAGCAGCCCGTTTGCTAGCGGGAGGGCGAACACCGGGGAGCTGTTTTTT. Translating gives CASSPFASGRANTGELFF.

Only a few counts were recorded for this clonotype. The rearrangement uses TRBV7-2 and TRBJ2-7; D may be TRBD1 (6 bases). The germline V gene has CDR1 SGHTA and CDR2 FQGNSA. V lost 0 bases and J 4 bases, leaving 19 bases between the germline ends. This CDR3 comprises 17 residues. The CDR3 DNA reads TGTGCCAGCAGCTTAGCAGGATGGGGGCCACGCGGGTACGAGCAGTACTTC. It codes for CASSLAGWGPRGYEQYF.

The chain links TRBV27 to TRBJ2-6, with a tentative D call TRBD2 (5 bases). The CDR3 runs 15 residues. Germline V gene lookup returns CDR1 MNHEY and CDR2 SMNVEV (reference sequence). V shed 6 bases and J shed 0 bases, with 9 bases lying between them. The CDR3, as DNA: TGTGCCAGCAGACTTACTAGCTCTGGGGCCAACGTCCTGACTTTC. Translating gives CASRLTSSGANVLTF.

There are many counts of this clonotype. V and J are TRBV20-1 and TRBJ1-2, with D tentatively TRBD1 (6 bases). Per germline, CDR1 DFQATT and CDR2 SNEGSKA (reference sequence). Trimming stripped 7 bases from V and 4 bases from J, with 13 bases between. The length of the CDR3 is 12 residues. CDR3 DNA sequence: TGCAGTGGGAAAAGGGGGGGCTATGGCTACACCTTC. This encodes CSGKRGGYGYTF.

The rearrangement uses TRBV4-2 and TRBJ2-4, with no clear D. The ends were cut back, 0 bases at V and 0 bases at J, with 6 bases in the middle. The CDR3 contains 15 residues. The V gene's germline CDR1 is LGHNA and CDR2 YNFKEQ. In DNA form, the CDR3 reads TGTGCCAGCAGCCAAGACAGCGTAGCCAAAAACATTCAGTACTTC. It yields the protein CASSQDSVAKNIQYF.

This clonotype showed up just a few times. The conserved closing phenylalanine or tryptophan is absent in this CDR3, likely reflecting a read error. The chain employs TRBV29-1 and TRBJ2-5; 8 bases are shared with TRBD2. Germline loops: CDR1 SQVTM, CDR2 ANQGSEA. The CDR3 has 12 amino acids. V dropped 3 bases and J dropped 5; count of bases not matched to a gene: 2. CDR3: CSVETSVETQYL. CDR3 DNA sequence: TGCAGCGTTGAGACTAGCGTTGAGACCCAGTACCTC.

This clonotype was detected ten times or more. The chain links TRBV6-2 or TRBV6-3 to TRBJ1-5; 7 bases map to TRBD1. The CDR3 spans 15 residues. Germline trimming cut 7 bases from V and 6 bases from J; bases unmatched to any gene: 12. Looked up from germline, CDR1 is MNHEY and CDR2 is SVGEGT. The CDR3 DNA is TGTGCCAGCACCAATCTTGACAGGGATCTTCAGCCCCAGCATTTT. Translation gives CASTNLDRDLQPQHF.

The table lists this clonotype with a few counts. The rearrangement uses TRBV2 and TRBJ1-6, with 7 bases fitting TRBD1. The CDR3 is made up of 15 amino acids. V trimming: 7 bases; J trimming: 6 bases; junction bases outside the gene matches: 9. Looked up from germline, CDR1 is SNHLY and CDR2 is FYNNEI. The CDR3 loop is CASTWRGQSNSPLHF. CDR3 sequence (DNA): TGTGCCAGCACTTGGCGGGGACAGTCTAATTCACCCCTCCACTTT.

This chain uses TRBV5-1 with TRBJ2-7; 9 nucleotides align to TRBD1. Germline V CDR1 and CDR2: SGHRS, YFSETQ. There are 14 residues in the CDR3. V shed 4 bases, J shed 3 bases, and the junction held 5 bases outside the gene matches. The CDR3 here is CASSADRGGYEQYF. CDR3 DNA sequence: TGCGCCAGCAGCGCGGACAGGGGTGGCTACGAGCAGTACTTC.

This clonotype has a count of ten or more. The V call is TRBV7-9, the J call TRBJ1-1; TRBD1 aligns across 8 bases. The CDR3 is made up of 16 amino acids. CDR1 is SEHNR and CDR2 is FQNEAQ in the germline V gene (reference sequence). With 4 bases clipped from V and 5 bases from J, the junction kept 12 bases outside the gene matches. As DNA, the CDR3 is TGTGCCAGCAGCTCCGTCGAAGGACAGGGAAGGACTGAAGCTTTCTTT. It encodes CASSSVEGQGRTEAFF.

A few counts support this clonotype. This chain connects TRBV10-1 to TRBJ2-2; no clear D gene. Trimming took 3 bases from V and 4 from J, leaving 3 bases between them. CDR1 is WNHNN and CDR2 is SYGVQD in the germline V gene (reference sequence). The CDR3 extends over 12 amino acids. CDR3 residues: CASSEVTGELFF. The CDR3 DNA follows: TGCGCCAGCAGTGAAGTCACCGGGGAGCTGTTTTTT.

This clonotype was counted a few times. This sequence joins TRBV28 and TRBJ1-5; D might be TRBD1 (5 bases). This CDR3 has 14 residues. Germline V lookup: CDR1 MDHEN, CDR2 SYDVKM. Deletions cut 4 bases from V and 7 bases from J, with 14 bases between. The DNA for the CDR3 is TGTGCCAGCAGTTCAGGGACTGCGCTGCAGCCCCAGCATTTT. Encoded protein: CASSSGTALQPQHF. Full variable domain (outside the CDR3, taken from reference TRBV28 and TRBJ1-5): DVKVTQSSRYLVKRTGEKVFLECVQDMDHENMFWYRQDPGLGLRLIYFSYDVKMKEKGDIPEGYSVSREKKERFSLILESASTNQTSMYLCASSSGTALQPQHFGDGTRLSIL.

The chain joins TRBV5-1 to TRBJ2-7; TRBD1 matches 7 bases. V lost 4 bases, J lost 2 bases, and 3 bases stayed unmatched. The germline gives CDR1 SGHRS, CDR2 YFSETQ. The CDR3 totals 13 residues. CDR3 nucleotide sequence: TGCGCCAGCAGCCCGGACAGGCCCTACGAGCAGTACTTC. Its translation is CASSPDRPYEQYF.

In this sample, this clonotype turned up many times. This chain joins TRBV30 and TRBJ1-5; 7 bases are a match to TRBD1. This CDR3 is 16 amino acids long. The ends lost 3 bases at V and 2 bases at J; junction bases unmatched: 10. CDR1 GTSNPN and CDR2 SVGIG come from the germline V gene (reference sequence). The CDR3 reads CAWSPATGNGNQPQHF. CDR3 nucleotides: TGTGCCTGGAGCCCCGCGACAGGGAATGGCAATCAGCCCCAGCATTTT.

The chain combines TRBV12-3 or TRBV12-4 with TRBJ2-4; D is ambiguous. There are 17 residues in the CDR3. Trimming took off 3 bases at V and 0 bases at J, with 15 bases between the two ends. The CDR3 coding sequence is TGTGCCAGCAGTTTGAGACAAACCGTACTAGCCAAAAACATTCAGTACTTC. Amino acids: CASSLRQTVLAKNIQYF.

This clonotype was found many times. The gene calls are TRBV4-3 and TRBJ2-5, with 8 bases matching TRBD1. The V gene end was trimmed by 1 base and the J gene end by 4 bases; junction bases not matched to a gene: 5. CDR1 is LGHNA, CDR2 YSLEER, per germline. The CDR3 has 15 residues. The CDR3 DNA sequence: TGCGCCAGCAGCCAAGCCGGACAGGGCGGAGAGACCCAGTACTTC. Protein: CASSQAGQGGETQYF.

The V gene is TRBV18, the J gene TRBJ2-4, with D unresolved. Germline V gives CDR1 KGHSH, CDR2 LQKENI. The CDR3 is 16 residues long. V was clipped by 1 base and J by 8 bases, with 18 bases between them. The CDR3 here is CASSPRPLVVRDIQYF. CDR3 in DNA: TGTGCCAGCTCACCACGGCCATTAGTAGTGAGAGACATTCAGTACTTC. Full variable domain (rest looked up from reference TRBV18 and TRBJ2-4): NAGVMQNPRHLVRRRGQEARLRCSPMKGHSHVYWYRQLPEEGLKFMVYLQKENIIDESGMPKERFSAEFPKEGPSILRIQQVVRGDSAAYFCASSPRPLVVRDIQYFGAGTRLSVL.

This clonotype has only a few counts. The gene calls are TRBV5-1 and TRBJ1-1, with D perhaps TRBD1 (5 bases). The CDR3 runs 16 residues. V was clipped by 5 bases and J by 7 bases, with 24 bases between them. Looked up from germline, CDR1 is SGHRS and CDR2 is YFSETQ. CDR3 in DNA: TGCGCCAGCAGGCCCGAGGGGAGAACTGGGGCATATGAAGCTTTCTTT. Protein product: CASRPEGRTGAYEAFF.

The V call is TRBV19, the J call TRBJ2-2, with D unresolved. The germline V gene encodes CDR1 LNHDA and CDR2 SQIVND (reference sequence). V lost 6 bases, J lost 5 bases, and 7 bases lay in between. The CDR3 contains 12 residues. The CDR3 DNA reads TGTGCCAGTAGCATGGTAACCGGGGAGCTGTTTTTT. It specifies CASSMVTGELFF.

J is TRBJ2-1 and V is TRBV11-2, with 10 bases that match TRBD2. The CDR3 sequence is 16 residues long. The germline V gene encodes CDR1 SGHAT and CDR2 FQNNGV. V dropped 0 bases and J dropped 7; count of bases not matched to a gene: 6. The CDR3 coding sequence is TGTGCCAGCAGCTTAGACCTAGCGGGAGCTCAAAATGAGCAGTTCTTC. Its protein product is CASSLDLAGAQNEQFF.

This clonotype was seen repeatedly, ten times or more. The chain carries TRBV12-3 or TRBV12-4 and TRBJ2-3; no clear D. V lost 2 bases to trimming and J lost 2 bases, with 2 bases between them. CDR3 length: 12 amino acids. CDR3 loop: CASSLFTDTQYF. The CDR3 DNA follows: TGTGCCAGCAGTTTATTCACAGATACGCAGTATTTT.

This clonotype was seen more than once but under ten times. The chain couples TRBV28 to TRBJ2-7; TRBD2 matches at 8 bases. CDR1 MDHEN and CDR2 SYDVKM come from the germline V gene. V was pared by 3 bases and J by 4 bases, with 11 bases of the junction left unmatched. This CDR3 region has 16 residues. The CDR3 coding sequence is TGTGCCAGCAGTTTTTCGCTGGCCGGGAGGGTTTACGAGCAGTACTTC. It translates to CASSFSLAGRVYEQYF.

The chain couples TRBV4-3 to TRBJ1-1; TRBD1 matches 9 bases. CDR1 and CDR2 from the germline V gene are LGHNA and YSLEER. V lost 1 base, J lost 6 bases, and 12 bases stayed unmatched. The CDR3 runs to 17 residues. CDR3 in DNA: TGCGCCAGCAGCCAAGCTGCTCCCGGGACAGGGACCTCTGAAGCTTTCTTT. Translating gives CASSQAAPGTGTSEAFF.

V usage is TRBV30 and J usage is TRBJ1-3; no clear D gene. The V end lost 2 bases, the J end lost 2 bases, and 7 bases lay between the germline ends. This CDR3 spans 13 amino acids. CDR1 and CDR2 from the germline V gene are GTSNPN and SVGIG (reference sequence). The CDR3 nucleotides are TGTGCCTGGAGTCGGGGTGCTGGAAACACCATATATTTT. Amino acid sequence: CAWSRGAGNTIYF. The full variable domain, with the rest looked up from reference TRBV30 and TRBJ1-3, is SQTIHQWPATLVQPVGSPLSLECTVEGTSNPNLYWYRQAAGRGLQLLFYSVGIGQISSEVPQNLSASRPQDRQFILSSKKLLLSDSGFYLCAWSRGAGNTIYFGEGSWLTVV.

The chain is built from TRBV4-2 and TRBJ2-7, with D perhaps matching TRBD1 (6 bases). Germline V lookup: CDR1 LGHNA, CDR2 YNFKEQ. This CDR3 is 15 amino acids long. V shed 3 bases and J shed 4 bases, with 16 bases lying between them. The CDR3 reads CASSQSPGTLYEQYF. The CDR3 DNA reads as TGTGCCAGCAGCCAGAGTCCCGGGACACTTTACGAGCAGTACTTC.